Shown below are 16 T cell receptor beta chains from a single sample sequenced in a study of identical twins listed by TCRdb under 2016. Library prep was done by 5' RACE. The instrument was an Illumina HiSeq 2000. TCRdb trimmed the raw reads at Q25, called clones with MiXCR and kept productive beta chains. Each record represents a unique CDR3 protein, reported with the most common genes and DNA among its rows. The sample profile shows under 900,000 distinct CDR3 sequences; 9% to 15% of them were found once. The leading ten clones occupy around 1.5% of the sample. The same data also contributed to another study, on yellow fever vaccine responses in identical twins.

Sequencing was done on a sample of PBMCs. The receptors derive from a woman aged 18-30 years in good health.

This chain uses TRBV4-1 with TRBJ2-4, with TRBD2 matching over 9 bases. The germline CDR1 and CDR2 sequences are MGHRA and YSYEKL. The J segment lost 8 bases and the V segment lost 0 bases, leaving 2 bases of the junction unmatched. This CDR3 has 14 amino acids. The CDR3 nucleotides read TGCGCCAGCAGCCAAGACGGCGGGGGGGACATTCAGTACTTC. It yields the protein CASSQDGGGDIQYF.

The chain carries TRBV7-2 and TRBJ2-7; D uncertain. V shed 0 bases and J shed 3 bases, with 18 bases lying between them. Per germline, CDR1 SGHTA and CDR2 FQGNSA. CDR3 length: 17 amino acids. The CDR3 bases are TGTGCCAGCAGCTTAGCTTCTTGGGCAGAGCCTGGCTACGAGCAGTACTTC. Translating gives CASSLASWAEPGYEQYF.

This clonotype was counted between two and nine times. The chain is built from TRBV10-3 and TRBJ2-7; 8 bases agree with TRBD2. Germline CDR1 ENHRY, CDR2 SYGVKD. J was trimmed by 0 bases and V by 3 bases; bases with no gene match: 4. CDR3 length: 15 residues. The CDR3 DNA reads TGTGCCATCAGTGATCCCACTAGCGGCTCCTACGAGCAGTACTTC. Translating gives CAISDPTSGSYEQYF.

This clonotype was found many times. The chain recombines TRBV20-1 with TRBJ2-2; D is perhaps TRBD1 (5 bases). The germline V gene has CDR1 DFQATT and CDR2 SNEGSKA (reference sequence). The CDR3 loop spans 13 amino acids. Trimming removed 6 bases from V and 4 bases from J, with 12 bases in between. The CDR3 nucleotides read TGCAGTGCCACTTCTAGGGGCACCGGGGAGCTGTTTTTT. Amino acid sequence: CSATSRGTGELFF.

The V and J genes are TRBV12-3 or TRBV12-4 and TRBJ2-1; D possibly corresponds to TRBD2 (6 bases). V lost 5 bases, J lost 0 bases, and 14 bases lay in between. CDR3 size: 16 residues. CDR3 coding DNA: TGTGCCAGCAGTACTAGCCTTCACCGCTCCTACAATGAGCAGTTCTTC. Translating it yields CASSTSLHRSYNEQFF.

The V gene is TRBV9, the J gene TRBJ2-7, with D perhaps TRBD2 (5 bases). CDR1 and CDR2 from the germline V gene are SGDLS and YYNGEE. CDR3 length: 17 residues. V lost 0 bases to trimming and J lost 3 bases, with 19 bases between them. The CDR3 DNA follows: TGTGCCAGCAGCGTAGTATTGGACTCCGACCCGCTCTACGAGCAGTACTTC. Its protein is CASSVVLDSDPLYEQYF.

This clonotype was detected many times. The chain couples TRBV4-1 to TRBJ1-1, with 7 bases aligning to TRBD1. Germline V gene lookup returns CDR1 MGHRA and CDR2 YSYEKL. The V and J ends lost 3 bases and 1 base, in that order; junction bases with no gene match: 2. The CDR3 totals 14 residues. In nucleotides, the CDR3 is TGCGCCAGCAGCCAGGGACAGAGGAACACTGAAGCTTTCTTT. The encoded protein is CASSQGQRNTEAFF.

This clonotype was seen at least ten times. The chain joins TRBV4-1 to TRBJ2-3; 13 bases match TRBD2. V was pared by 0 bases and J by 2 bases, with 2 bases of the junction left unmatched. The CDR3 loop spans 17 amino acids. Germline loops: CDR1 MGHRA, CDR2 YSYEKL. The CDR3 DNA sequence: TGCGCCAGCAGCCAAGATACTAGCGGGAGGGCCACAGATACGCAGTATTTT. It encodes CASSQDTSGRATDTQYF.

This chain uses TRBV20-1 with TRBJ2-5, with a possible D match to TRBD2 (6 bases). V was clipped by 0 bases and J by 1 base, with 15 bases between them. The length of the CDR3 is 16 residues. Germline CDR1 reads DFQATT; CDR2 reads SNEGSKA (reference sequence). CDR3 residues: CSARDASAGPQETQYF. CDR3 nucleotides: TGCAGTGCTAGAGATGCTAGCGCGGGACCCCAAGAGACCCAGTACTTC.

This clonotype has a handful of counts. This chain uses TRBV12-3 or TRBV12-4 with TRBJ2-3; D is ambiguous. The V end was cut by 6 bases, the J end by 3 bases, with 7 bases between. This CDR3 comprises 12 residues. The DNA for the CDR3 is TGTGCCAGCAGCTCCTGGACAGATACGCAGTATTTT. It translates to CASSSWTDTQYF.

CDR3 sequence: CSVCREGADTQYF. The CDR3 DNA follows: TGCAGCGTTTGCCGGGAGGGAGCAGATACGCAGTATTTT. The rearrangement uses TRBV29-1 and TRBJ2-3, with TRBD2 matching 8 bases. The J segment lost 4 bases and the V segment lost 5 bases, leaving 5 bases of the junction unmatched. Germline values: CDR1 SQVTM, CDR2 ANQGSEA. The CDR3 spans 13 residues.

This rearrangement joins TRBV7-6 to TRBJ2-6; D is unclear. V gave up 2 bases and J gave up 0 bases, with 5 bases separating them. The germline V gene has CDR1 SGHVS and CDR2 FNYEAQ. This CDR3 comprises 15 residues. The chain's CDR3 is CASSLHISGANVLTF. The CDR3 DNA reads TGTGCCAGCAGCTTACATATCTCTGGGGCCAACGTCCTGACTTTC.

This rearrangement joins TRBV2 to TRBJ2-1; a weak D match, TRBD2 (6 bases). The CDR3 sequence is 16 residues long. The V and J ends lost 4 bases and 1 base respectively, with 14 bases between them. Germline CDR1 SNHLY, CDR2 FYNNEI. CDR3 in amino acids: CASSVGTFGSYNEQFF. In DNA form, the CDR3 reads TGTGCCAGCAGTGTAGGGACTTTCGGTTCCTACAATGAGCAGTTCTTC.

This clonotype was seen at least ten times. This rearrangement joins TRBV3-1 to TRBJ1-2; unclear D gene. The germline gives CDR1 LGHDT, CDR2 YNNKEL (reference sequence). The CDR3 spans 15 residues. V lost 2 bases to trimming and J lost 4 bases, with 14 bases between them. CDR3 in DNA: TGTGCCAGCAGCCAAATCGACACCGGCGGCTATGGCTACACCTTC. It is translated as CASSQIDTGGYGYTF.

V usage is TRBV2 and J usage is TRBJ2-1; 9 bases align to TRBD1. The J segment lost 8 bases and the V segment lost 8 bases, leaving 13 bases of the junction unmatched. The germline gives CDR1 SNHLY, CDR2 FYNNEI. CDR3 length equals 15 residues. CDR3 DNA: TGTGCCAGCGTAATGGGACAGGGTATTTTCGATGAGCAGTTCTTC. Residues: CASVMGQGIFDEQFF. The full variable domain, with the rest looked up from reference TRBV2 and TRBJ2-1, is EPEVTQTPSHQVTQMGQEVILRCVPISNHLYFYWYRQILGQKVEFLVSFYNNEISEKSEIFDDQFSVERPDGSNFTLKIRSTKLEDSAMYFCASVMGQGIFDEQFFGPGTRLTVL.

In its sample, this clonotype was seen many times. This rearrangement joins TRBV6-6 to TRBJ1-2; no reliable D call. Germline-derived CDR1 and CDR2 are MNHNY and SVGAGI (reference sequence). The CDR3 totals 13 residues. The germline V and J ends were trimmed by 5 bases and 5 bases, with 12 bases remaining between them. The CDR3 loop reads CASSPTDLYGYTF. The CDR3 coding sequence is TGTGCCAGCAGTCCGACGGATCTTTATGGCTACACCTTC.